This is a list of T cell receptor beta chains from one sample in a study of T cells after posttransplantation cyclophosphamide. The method was immunoSEQ multiplex PCR; TCRdb's version includes in-frame clones alone and lacks a portion of them. The sample has about 18,000 clones, 70% to 90% seen once; the top ten hold 7.5% to 9.5%. Input material: memory CD4+ T cells sorted from blood. The receptors were gathered from a man aged 25-40 years in good health and a related stem cell transplant donor. Each CDR3 is given with its conserved first and last residue. Fields, in order: V gene, clone size, D gene, J gene, CDR3 DNA, CDR3 protein. The D gene is left open where the match is weak. Some rows mark clone size as missing; the rest say once, few, many or name a class of expanded clone.

v_gene: TRBV7-9; abundance: NA; d_gene: TRBD1; j_gene: TRBJ1-2; CDR3nt: TGTGCCAGCGGAGACAGGGGTAACTATGGCTACACCTTC; CDR3aa: CASGDRGNYGYTF
v_gene: TRBV6-5; abundance: NA; d_gene: TRBD1; j_gene: TRBJ2-7; CDR3nt: TGTGCCTCTGGGACAGGCTACGAGCAGTACTTC; CDR3aa: CASGTGYEQYF
v_gene: TRBV9; abundance: NA; d_gene: NA; j_gene: TRBJ2-3; CDR3nt: TGTGCCAGCAGCACGACCCCAGGTGAGACAGATACGCAGTATTTT; CDR3aa: CASSTTPGETDTQYF
v_gene: TRBV19; abundance: once; d_gene: NA; j_gene: TRBJ1-4; CDR3nt: TGTGCCAGTGGCCGGGGGGGGATCTCTGAAAAACTGTTTTTT; CDR3aa: CASGRGGISEKLFF
v_gene: TRBV7-6; abundance: NA; d_gene: TRBD2; j_gene: TRBJ2-1; CDR3nt: TGTGCCAGCAGCTTAGCTAGCGGGGGTTACAATGAGCAGTTCTTC; CDR3aa: CASSLASGGYNEQFF
v_gene: TRBV5-1; abundance: NA; d_gene: NA; j_gene: TRBJ2-5; CDR3nt: TGCGCCAGCAGCTTGGAGGGGCGGGGTCAAGAGACCCAGTACTTC; CDR3aa: CASSLEGRGQETQYF
v_gene: TRBV10-3; abundance: NA; d_gene: NA; j_gene: TRBJ2-3; CDR3nt: TGTGCCATCATGGGGACACTTGCTAGCACAGATACGCAGTATTTT; CDR3aa: CAIMGTLASTDTQYF
v_gene: TRBV5-1; abundance: once; d_gene: NA; j_gene: TRBJ1-5; CDR3nt: TGCGCCAGCAGCATGGGTGGCAACAATCAGCCCCAGCATTTT; CDR3aa: CASSMGGNNQPQHF
v_gene: TRBV19; abundance: NA; d_gene: TRBD2; j_gene: TRBJ2-2; CDR3nt: TGTGCCAGCATACAAGCGGGGGGGCTCAACGGGGAGCTGTTTTTT; CDR3aa: CASIQAGGLNGELFF
v_gene: TRBV7-2; abundance: NA; d_gene: NA; j_gene: TRBJ1-1; CDR3nt: TGTGCCAGCAGCTTCACAGGGAGTACTGAAGCTTTCTTT; CDR3aa: CASSFTGSTEAFF
v_gene: TRBV5-1; abundance: NA; d_gene: TRBD1; j_gene: TRBJ1-4; CDR3nt: TGCGCCAGCAGCCCCGACAGGGGGCAGGTGGAAAAACTGTTTTTT; CDR3aa: CASSPDRGQVEKLFF
v_gene: TRBV5-4; abundance: NA; d_gene: NA; j_gene: TRBJ1-2; CDR3nt: TGTGCCAGCAGCTTACTCGGGTTAGGCTACACCTTC; CDR3aa: CASSLLGLGYTF
v_gene: TRBV7-2; abundance: NA; d_gene: TRBD1; j_gene: TRBJ2-7; CDR3nt: TGTGCCAGCAGCCTGACAGGGGTGAACTCCTACGAGCAGTACTTC; CDR3aa: CASSLTGVNSYEQYF
v_gene: TRBV19; abundance: NA; d_gene: TRBD1; j_gene: TRBJ1-4; CDR3nt: TGTGCCAGTAGTGACCGGACAGGGGGCCTGAATGCAAAACTGTTTTTT; CDR3aa: CASSDRTGGLNAKLFF
v_gene: TRBV2; abundance: NA; d_gene: NA; j_gene: TRBJ1-1; CDR3nt: TGTGCCAGCAGTGAAGCTGTCGGGGGGCGGGCCACTGAAGCTTTCTTT; CDR3aa: CASSEAVGGRATEAFF
v_gene: TRBV5-1; abundance: NA; d_gene: TRBD2; j_gene: TRBJ2-5; CDR3nt: TGCGCCAGCAGCGAAAGCGGGGTCGGCCAAGAGACCCAGTACTTC; CDR3aa: CASSESGVGQETQYF
v_gene: TRBV19; abundance: NA; d_gene: NA; j_gene: TRBJ1-1; CDR3nt: TGTGCCAGTAGTATTCCCGCGATGAACACTGAAGCTTTCTTT; CDR3aa: CASSIPAMNTEAFF
v_gene: TRBV14; abundance: NA; d_gene: TRBD1; j_gene: TRBJ2-7; CDR3nt: TGTGCCAGCAGCCAATCGACAGGGAAACAGTACTTC; CDR3aa: CASSQSTGKQYF
v_gene: TRBV6-6; abundance: few; d_gene: TRBD1; j_gene: TRBJ1-1; CDR3nt: TGTGCCAGCAGTCAAAAATCGACAGGGAACATTGAAGCTTTCTTT; CDR3aa: CASSQKSTGNIEAFF
v_gene: TRBV7-9; abundance: once; d_gene: TRBD2; j_gene: TRBJ2-1; CDR3nt: TGTGCCAGCAGCTTCTGGGGCGGGGGGCTCCTTCATGAGCAGTTCTTC; CDR3aa: CASSFWGGGLLHEQFF
v_gene: TRBV5-6; abundance: NA; d_gene: NA; j_gene: TRBJ2-2; CDR3nt: TGTGCCAGCAGCTTGGTCGGAGTTAACACCGGGGAGCTGTTTTTT; CDR3aa: CASSLVGVNTGELFF
v_gene: TRBV27; abundance: NA; d_gene: NA; j_gene: TRBJ2-2; CDR3nt: TGTGCCAGCAGTTTATCCCACGCCCGGGGAAGGATCGGGGAGCTGTTTTTT; CDR3aa: CASSLSHARGRIGELFF
v_gene: TRBV6-5; abundance: NA; d_gene: TRBD2; j_gene: TRBJ2-2; CDR3nt: TGTGCCAGCAGTTTTAGGACTAGCGGGAACACCGGGGAGCTGTTTTTT; CDR3aa: CASSFRTSGNTGELFF
v_gene: TRBV2; abundance: NA; d_gene: NA; j_gene: TRBJ1-3; CDR3nt: TGTGCCAGCACCCTGAACCCAGGGTCGTGGGCTGGAAACACCATATATTTT; CDR3aa: CASTLNPGSWAGNTIYF
v_gene: TRBV5-4; abundance: NA; d_gene: NA; j_gene: TRBJ1-6; CDR3nt: TGTGCCAGCAGCCTAGACGGGAATTCACCCCTCCACTTT; CDR3aa: CASSLDGNSPLHF
v_gene: TRBV5-6; abundance: NA; d_gene: NA; j_gene: TRBJ1-6; CDR3nt: TGTGCCAGCAGCTTACAGGGATACGGCGGTTCACCCCTCCACTTT; CDR3aa: CASSLQGYGGSPLHF
v_gene: TRBV6-1; abundance: few; d_gene: TRBD1; j_gene: TRBJ2-7; CDR3nt: TGTGCCAGCAGTCCCGACAGGGGGAATCAACGCGAGCAGTACTTC; CDR3aa: CASSPDRGNQREQYF
v_gene: TRBV5-1; abundance: NA; d_gene: TRBD1; j_gene: TRBJ2-5; CDR3nt: TGCGCCAGCAGCTCAACAGGGGGAGCAGAGACCCAGTACTTC; CDR3aa: CASSSTGGAETQYF
v_gene: TRBV4-3; abundance: NA; d_gene: TRBD1; j_gene: TRBJ2-5; CDR3nt: TGCGCCAGCAGTCGAACAGGGGGATCAGAGACCCAGTACTTC; CDR3aa: CASSRTGGSETQYF